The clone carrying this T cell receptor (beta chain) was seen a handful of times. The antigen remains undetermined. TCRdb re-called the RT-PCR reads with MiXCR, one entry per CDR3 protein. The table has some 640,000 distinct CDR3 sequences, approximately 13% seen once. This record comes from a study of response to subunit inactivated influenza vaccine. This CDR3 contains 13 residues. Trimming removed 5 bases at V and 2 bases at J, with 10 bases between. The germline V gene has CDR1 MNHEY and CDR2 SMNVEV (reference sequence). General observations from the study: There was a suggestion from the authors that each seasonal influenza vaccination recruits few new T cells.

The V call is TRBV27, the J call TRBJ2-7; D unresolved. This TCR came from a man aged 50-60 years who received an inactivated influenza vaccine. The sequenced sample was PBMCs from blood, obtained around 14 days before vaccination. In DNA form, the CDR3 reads TGTGCCAGCAGTCGAGGACCTCCCTACGAGCAGTACTTC. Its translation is CASSRGPPYEQYF.